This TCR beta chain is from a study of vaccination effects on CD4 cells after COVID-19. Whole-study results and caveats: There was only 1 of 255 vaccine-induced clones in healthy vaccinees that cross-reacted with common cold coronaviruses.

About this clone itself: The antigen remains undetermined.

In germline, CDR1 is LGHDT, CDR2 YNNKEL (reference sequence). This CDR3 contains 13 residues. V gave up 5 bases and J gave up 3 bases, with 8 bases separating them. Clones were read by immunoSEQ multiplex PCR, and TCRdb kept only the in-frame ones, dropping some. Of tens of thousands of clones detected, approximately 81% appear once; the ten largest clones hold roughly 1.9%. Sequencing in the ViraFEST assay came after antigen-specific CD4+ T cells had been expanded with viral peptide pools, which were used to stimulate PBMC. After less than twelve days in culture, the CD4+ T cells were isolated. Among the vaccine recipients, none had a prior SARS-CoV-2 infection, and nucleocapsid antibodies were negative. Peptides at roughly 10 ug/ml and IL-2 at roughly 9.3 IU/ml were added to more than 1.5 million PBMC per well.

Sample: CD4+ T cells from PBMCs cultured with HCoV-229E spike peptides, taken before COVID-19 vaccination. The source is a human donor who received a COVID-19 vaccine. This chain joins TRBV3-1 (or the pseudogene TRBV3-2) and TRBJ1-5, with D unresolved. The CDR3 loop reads CASSYSDNQPQHF. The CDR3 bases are TGTGCCAGCAGCTACAGCGACAATCAGCCCCAGCATTTT.